The rows below give T cell receptor beta chains drawn from one sample of a study of early T cells in non-severe SARS-CoV-2 infection. TCRdb reprocessed the 5' RACE reads with MiXCR, giving one entry per CDR3 protein. The sample carries more than 20,000 distinct CDR3 sequences, about 5.3% recorded once. The sequenced sample consisted of whole blood. The receptors here all came from an adult who was a healthcare worker with PCR-confirmed SARS-CoV-2 infection or an uninfected control (not recorded which). The conserved cysteine and the conserved F or W are not part of the CDR3 here.

j_call | v_call | cdr3_aa
TRBJ1-2 | TRBV6-2/TRBV6-3 | ASSNPQDYGYT
TRBJ1-3 | TRBV10-3 | AIMDDSGNTIY
TRBJ2-1 | TRBV7-8 | ASSRGLAGSIEEDNEQF
TRBJ2-7 | TRBV7-9 | ASSLPGGFYEQY
TRBJ2-3 | TRBV7-3 | ASSRQGSDTQY
TRBJ1-5 | TRBV6-1 | ASSRGQGLSSNQPQH
TRBJ1-5 | TRBV7-2 | ASSLDPGADQPQH
TRBJ2-4 | TRBV7-2 | ASSPSTGGLNIQY
TRBJ2-5 | TRBV29-1 | SLTGEETQY
TRBJ1-5 | TRBV7-2 | ASSLRQGNQPQH
TRBJ2-7 | TRBV27 | ASSSNYEQY